The source of this T cell receptor (beta chain) is a study of a mutant IDH1 vaccine in newly diagnosed glioma. Generated by immunoSEQ multiplex PCR, the TCRdb table keeps only in-frame clones and is missing some. The sample holds tens of thousands of clones, roughly three quarters seen once. As to time point: week 23, last vaccination. The study gave 300 ug of mutant IDH1 20-mer peptide per vaccine dose, with topical imiquimod. Turning to this clone: Antigen unknown.

This specimen consisted of PBMCs, obtained from a glioma patient whose treatment included an IDH1 peptide vaccine. The sequence was obtained from a woman in her thirties or forties with glioma. Some clones in this sample may be carry-over from other donors' samples.

CDR3 residues: CAWSVGGDTQYF. The CDR3 DNA sequence: TGTGCCTGGAGTGTAGGGGGAGATACGCAGTATTTT. The J gene is TRBJ2-3, the V gene TRBV30; TRBD1 might be the D (6 bases). In germline, CDR1 is GTSNPN, CDR2 SVGIG (reference sequence). V lost 0 bases, J lost 5 bases, and 6 bases lay in between. CDR3 length equals 12 residues.